The 32 T cell receptor beta chains listed next were all sequenced from one sample in a study of tumor and adjacent non-tumor tissue in lung cancer. Three rounds of nested PCR, following a modified ARM-PCR protocol, produced the TCRbeta library. Each CDR3 protein gets one entry after TCRdb re-called the multiplex PCR reads with MiXCR. This repertoire shows about 120,000 distinct CDR3 sequences, 84% found once; its top ten account for 20% to 25%. This sample's RNA came from whole unsorted tissue. The sample consisted of lung tumor tissue. These receptors all stem from a man aged 65-85 years with non-small cell lung cancer.

Points on this clonotype: Compared with germline, one end of the junction differs, possibly owing to a read error. The rearrangement links TRBV10-3 to TRBJ2-1; possible D gene TRBD2, 5 bases. CDR3 length: 13 amino acids. Per germline, CDR1 ENHRY and CDR2 SYGVKD. The CDR3 region has the DNA TGTGCTATCAGGTCTAGCCGGATCAATGAGCAGTTGTTC. This gives the protein CAIRSSRINEQLF.

With respect to this clonotype: Relative to the germline gene, one junction end is altered; a read error may explain this. J is TRBJ2-7 and V is TRBV6-5, with 8 bases that match TRBD1. Germline CDR1 is MNHEY and CDR2 is SVGAGI. The CDR3 is 16 amino acids. The CDR3 sequence is CAGRQTGGQVAYEQYF. CDR3 DNA: TGTGCCGGCAGACAGACTGGGGGACAGGTAGCCTACGAGCAGTACTTC.

Remarks on this clonotype: This CDR3 fails to terminate in the conserved phenylalanine or tryptophan, so it likely reflects a read error. No DNA is shown, since the ends of the CDR3 on it are uncertain; the CDR3 is the one TCRdb lists. The rearrangement links TRBV4-3 to TRBJ2-1; the D segment call TRBD2 is taken from the table without a DNA check. CDR1 is LGHNA, CDR2 YSLEER, per germline. With termini counted, the CDR3 has 17 amino acids. The CDR3 sequence is CASSQDPARAEYNEHFL.

For this clonotype: This may stem from a read error, because a much larger clone lies one nucleotide away. The chain is built from TRBV20-1 and TRBJ2-7; 7 bases line up with TRBD2. The CDR3 is made up of 15 amino acids. CDR1 is DFQATT and CDR2 is SNEGSKA in the germline V gene (reference sequence). In DNA form, the CDR3 reads TGCAGTGTTAGAGATGGTACTAGCGCTTATGAAGAGCAGTACTTC. It yields the protein CSVRDGTSAYEEQYF.

The table lists this clonotype with many counts. The chain is built from TRBV30 and TRBJ1-6; no definite D call. The V gene lost 3 bases and the J gene lost 7 bases, with 10 bases spanning the gap. The germline V gene has CDR1 GTSNPN and CDR2 SVGIG (reference sequence). The CDR3 has 13 residues. DNA for the CDR3: TGTGCCTGGAGGGCAGGAGACAATTCACCCCTCCACTTT. It is translated as CAWRAGDNSPLHF.

Notes on this clonotype: One end of the junction does not line up with germline, which may come from a read error. The rearrangement uses TRBV11-2 and TRBJ1-4; no clear D gene. CDR1 and CDR2 from the germline V gene are SGHAT and FQNNGV. The CDR3 length is 13 residues. This CDR3 reads CVSSLIRGGKLFF. CDR3 DNA sequence: TGTGTCAGCAGCTTAATCAGAGGAGGAAAACTGTTCTTT.

This clonotype was seen a few times. A much larger clone lies a single base off, so this may be a read error. This chain uses TRBV10-1 with TRBJ2-1; TRBD2 matches at 7 bases. The CDR3 covers 12 residues. The junction had 7 bases not matched to a gene; V was cut back by 11 bases and J by 6 bases. Germline V CDR1 and CDR2: WNHNN, SYGVQD (reference sequence). CDR3 protein: CAGGGGSNEQFF. As DNA, the CDR3 is TGCGCCGGCGGGGGAGGCTCCAATGAGCAGTTCTTC.

Regarding this clonotype: A much larger clonotype is one base distant, so this may be a read error. The chain employs TRBV20-1 and TRBJ2-4; 13 nucleotides agree with TRBD2. V trimming: 6 bases; J trimming: 7 bases; junction bases outside the gene matches: 9. The germline CDR1 and CDR2 sequences are DFQATT and SNEGSKA (reference sequence). The CDR3 is 15 residues long. The CDR3 sequence: CSARTSGGFWNIQYF. The CDR3, as DNA: TGCAGTGCACGGACTAGCGGGGGATTCTGGAACATTCAGTACTTC.

In its sample, this clonotype was seen a few times. A read error may account for a junction end that differs from germline. The chain uses TRBV29-1 and TRBJ2-3; maybe TRBD2 (6 bases). Germline CDR1 is SQVTM and CDR2 is ANQGSEA. CDR3 length: 16 residues. In DNA, the CDR3 is TGCATCGTCCATCTGCGGCGTCTCGGGAGCACAGATATGCAGTATTTT. This encodes CIVHLRRLGSTDMQYF.

As regards this clonotype: A read error may account for a junction end that differs from germline. The chain has TRBV11-2 and TRBJ2-7; D gene uncertain. From germline, CDR1 is SGHAT and CDR2 FQNNGV. The CDR3 is 13 residues long. The CDR3: CVSSQWIEREQYF. The CDR3 region has the DNA TGTGTCAGCAGCCAATGGATTGAGCGCGAGCAGTACTTC. The full variable domain, rest sourced from reference TRBV11-2 and TRBJ2-7, is EAGVAQSPRYKIIEKRQSVAFWCNPISGHATLYWYQQILGQGPKLLIQFQNNGVVDDSQLPKDRFSAERLKGVDSTLKIQPAKLEDSAVYLCVSSQWIEREQYFGPGTRLTVT.

With regard to this clonotype: One end of the junction fails to match germline, which may point to a read error. V gene TRBV12-3 or TRBV12-4 combines with J gene TRBJ1-2; 8 bases are shared with TRBD1. The CDR3 runs to 14 residues. The chain's CDR3 is CANSQQGDIYGYTF. CDR3 sequence (DNA): TGTGCCAACAGCCAACAGGGGGACATCTATGGATACACCTTC.

For this clonotype: With a much larger clone just one base away, this may be a read error. DNA for the CDR3: TGTGCCTCCAGCGCGCTAGATATGCAGTATTTT. This encodes CASSALDMQYF. J is TRBJ2-3 and V is TRBV28; D remains ambiguous. CDR3 length: 11 amino acids. Germline V lookup: CDR1 MDHEN, CDR2 SYDVKM.

Remarks on this clonotype: Because the CDR3 is missing its conserved closing phenylalanine or tryptophan, this is likely a read error. The chain carries TRBV4-1 and TRBJ2-3; D ambiguous. Per the germline V gene, CDR1 is MGHRA and CDR2 is YSYEKL. There are 18 residues in the CDR3. Here the CDR3 reads CASSQEFGTDASTDMQYL. In DNA, the CDR3 is TGCGCCAGTAGCCAAGAATTCGGCACCGACGCAAGCACAGATATGCAGTATTTA.

The chain combines TRBV20-1 with TRBJ2-5, with TRBD1 matching 11 bases. From germline, CDR1 is DFQATT and CDR2 SNEGSKA (reference sequence). CDR3 length: 18 residues. Trimming cost V 0 bases and J 4 bases; bases outside gene matches: 13. CDR3: CSARDISGQGGGGETQYF. CDR3 DNA sequence: TGCAGTGCTAGAGATATCTCGGGACAGGGGGGAGGTGGAGAGACCCAGTACTTC.

The V and J genes are TRBV20-1 and TRBJ1-2; D remains ambiguous. CDR1 DFQATT and CDR2 SNEGSKA come from the germline V gene (reference sequence). CDR3 length: 10 residues. V was trimmed by 8 bases and J by 8 bases, leaving 12 bases between them. The CDR3 loop reads CSTKEGGYTF. The CDR3 coding sequence is TGCAGTACTAAAGAAGGAGGCTACACCTTC.

The chain joins TRBV6-1 to TRBJ1-5; D is possibly TRBD1 or TRBD2 (5 bases each). The closer fit of TRBJ2-3 to the DNA end suggests the J call may be wrong. This CDR3 comprises 16 residues. Germline-derived CDR1 and CDR2 are MNHNS and SASEGT. The CDR3: CASSEGRGTVNQPQYF. The CDR3 nucleotides are TGTGCCAGCAGTGAAGGTAGAGGGACCGTAAATCAACCCCAGTATTTT.

The DNA of the CDR3 is TGTGCCACCAGGTTACTAGCGGGGGACACGGATACGCAGTATTTT. Encoded protein: CATRLLAGDTDTQYF. V usage is TRBV6-5 and J usage is TRBJ2-3; 11 nucleotides match TRBD2. CDR3 length: 15 amino acids. The ends lost 10 bases at V and 6 bases at J; junction bases unmatched: 12. Per the germline V gene, CDR1 is MNHEY and CDR2 is SVGAGI.

As to this clonotype: A junction end diverges from the germline sequence, so it may reflect a read error. V and J are TRBV6-2 or TRBV6-3 and TRBJ2-1, with D perhaps assigned TRBD1 or TRBD2 (5 bases each). The CDR3 extends over 15 amino acids. The germline gives CDR1 MNHEY, CDR2 SVGEGT. The CDR3 loop reads CANSPGPGNTNEQFF. CDR3 nucleotide sequence: TGTGCCAACAGTCCGGGACCAGGTAATACCAATGAGCAGTTCTTC.

As concerns this clonotype: This sequence may be a read error, since a much larger clone differs from it by one base. This chain uses TRBV7-8 with TRBJ1-2, with TRBD1 matching over 7 bases. Germline loops: CDR1 SGHVS, CDR2 FQNEAQ. The CDR3 covers 12 residues. Germline trimming cut 5 bases from V and 9 bases from J; bases unmatched to any gene: 6. CDR3 region: CASSVQGKSYTF. The DNA of the CDR3 is TGTGCCAGCAGCGTACAGGGGAAAAGCTACACCTTC.

This clonotype was observed a few times. The CDR3 sequence is CASSQDVQSYDDYTF. DNA for the CDR3: TGCGCCAGCAGCCAAGATGTGCAGTCTTATGATGACTACACCTTC. This chain links TRBV4-1 with TRBJ1-2; D is unresolved. Trimming took 0 bases from V and 10 from J, leaving 18 bases between them. The CDR3 sequence is 15 residues long. Germline-derived CDR1 and CDR2 are MGHRA and YSYEKL.

The chain joins TRBV5-4 to TRBJ1-1; 7 bases map to TRBD1. Germline V lookup: CDR1 SGHNT, CDR2 YYREEE (reference sequence). This CDR3 is built from 17 residues. V shed 6 bases and J 2 bases; nucleotides not matched to a gene: 16. As DNA, the CDR3 is TGTGCCAGCAACACTACAGGGGTTGCACTCGGAAACACTGAAGCTTTCTTT. Its protein product is CASNTTGVALGNTEAFF.

Notes on this clonotype: An end of the junction differs from the germline gene, which may be a read error. The chain has TRBV12-3 or TRBV12-4 and TRBJ2-5; D gene uncertain. The CDR3 contains 13 residues. In DNA form, the CDR3 reads TGTGCCAGCAGCGCCGGGTACCACGAGACCCAGTACTTC. Its translation: CASSAGYHETQYF.

Points on this clonotype: A read error may produce the germline difference seen at one junction end. V and J are TRBV6-5 and TRBJ1-1; the D is unclear. This CDR3 has 19 residues. The V gene's germline CDR1 is MNHEY and CDR2 SVGAGI. As DNA, the CDR3 is TGTGCCAGCAGTTATAACTCGAGGGTACCCTCTTCCGCGAACACTGAAACTTTCTTT. This codes for CASSYNSRVPSSANTETFF.

This rearrangement joins TRBV10-2 to TRBJ2-1; either TRBD1 or TRBD2 may supply D (5 bases each). Germline V gene sequence: CDR1 WSHSY, CDR2 SAAADI. V was shortened by 11 bases and J by 11 bases, with 28 bases between the two germline ends. The CDR3 length is 15 residues. CDR3 amino acids: CAGRSPGPSSHKQFF. The CDR3, as DNA: TGCGCCGGTAGGTCACCGGGACCCTCTTCTCATAAGCAGTTCTTC.

Worth noting for this clonotype: One junction end does not reproduce the germline sequence, and a read error may be involved. This chain uses TRBV4-3 with TRBJ2-2; 9 nucleotides align to TRBD1. Germline V gene sequence: CDR1 LGHNA, CDR2 YSLEER. The CDR3 spans 14 residues. The CDR3: CASSYRGLVGELFF. DNA for the CDR3: TGCGCCAGCAGCTACAGGGGGCTGGTCGGGGAGCTGTTCTTT.

Concerning this clonotype: A read error may be the cause here, since a much bigger clone is one base away. The rearrangement links TRBV20-1 to TRBJ2-7, with 8 bases fitting TRBD1. Germline-derived CDR1 and CDR2 are DFQATT and SNEGSKA (reference sequence). This CDR3 is 16 amino acids long. The V segment lost 3 bases and the J segment 6 bases; nucleotides outside the gene matches: 16. The CDR3 DNA reads TGCAGTGCTAGGCAACCGCGACAGGGGATTCTCGGCGAGCAGTACTTC. The encoded protein is CSARQPRQGILGEQYF.

To note about this clonotype: A much larger clone sits a single nucleotide away, making a read error possible. The rearrangement uses TRBV11-2 and TRBJ1-2; a weak D match, TRBD1 (6 bases). CDR3 length equals 16 residues. Germline CDR1 is SGHAT and CDR2 is FQNNGV. The chain's CDR3 is CVSSLDVGATHYGYTF. The CDR3 coding sequence is TGTGTCAGCAGCTTAGATGTGGGGGCGACTCACTATGGCTACACCTTC.

A note on this clonotype: The CDR3 ends on some other residue instead of the conserved phenylalanine or tryptophan, so this is likely a read error. This sequence joins TRBV11-3 and TRBJ2-7, with D hard to call. Germline loops: CDR1 SGHNT, CDR2 YENEEA. The CDR3 is 15 residues long. Trimming cost V 5 bases and J 4 bases, with 18 bases left between them. The CDR3: CASSPITVSMYEQYL. CDR3 bases: TGTGCCAGCAGCCCGATTACAGTTTCCATGTACGAGCAGTACCTC.

Worth noting for this clonotype: Compared with germline, one end of the junction differs, possibly owing to a read error. The chain links TRBV4-3 to TRBJ2-1, with D possibly TRBD2 on 5 matching bases. Per the germline V gene, CDR1 is LGHNA and CDR2 is YSLEER. The CDR3 totals 17 residues. This CDR3 is CASGQDPPGTKYNEQFF. The CDR3 bases are TGCGCCAGCGGCCAAGACCCACCGGGAACTAAATACAATGAGCAGTTCTTC.

J is TRBJ2-7 and V is TRBV6-1; tentatively, D is TRBD2 (5 bases). This CDR3 spans 12 amino acids. The germline V and J ends were trimmed by 10 bases and 0 bases, with 10 bases remaining between them. From germline, CDR1 is MNHNS and CDR2 SASEGT. The CDR3 DNA sequence: TGTGCCAAGGGAGTTGCCTCCTACGAGCAGTACTTC. Translating it yields CAKGVASYEQYF.

Regarding this clonotype: Being one base from a much bigger clone, this may be a read error. The rearrangement links TRBV20-1 to TRBJ2-7; 9 nucleotides line up with TRBD1. The CDR3 contains 13 residues. CDR1 is DFQATT and CDR2 is SNEGSKA in the germline V gene (reference sequence). V was pared by 5 bases and J by 3 bases, with 5 bases of the junction left unmatched. This chain's CDR3 is CSACRQGGYEQYF. The CDR3 DNA is TGCAGTGCTTGTCGACAGGGGGGCTACGAGCAGTACTTC.

Worth noting for this clonotype: One end of the junction does not line up with germline, which may come from a read error. J is TRBJ2-1 and V is TRBV5-1; 11 bases are shared with TRBD2. This CDR3 is 16 amino acids long. Per germline, CDR1 SGHRS and CDR2 YFSETQ. CDR3 sequence (DNA): TGCGCCAGCAGCCCAGGGGGACTAGCGGTGGGCAATGAGCAGGTCTTC. It yields the protein CASSPGGLAVGNEQVF.